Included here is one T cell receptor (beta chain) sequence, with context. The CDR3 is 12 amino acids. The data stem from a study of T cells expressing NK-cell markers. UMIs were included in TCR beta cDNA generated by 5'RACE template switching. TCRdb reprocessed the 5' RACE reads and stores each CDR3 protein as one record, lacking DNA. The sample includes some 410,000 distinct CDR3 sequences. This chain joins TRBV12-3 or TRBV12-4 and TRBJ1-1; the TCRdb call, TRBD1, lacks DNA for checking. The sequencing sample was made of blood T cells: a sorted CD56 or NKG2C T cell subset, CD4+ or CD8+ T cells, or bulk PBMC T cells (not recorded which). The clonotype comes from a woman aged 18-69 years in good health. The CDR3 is CASSFEGFGAFF.